This TCR beta chain was documented in a study of blood T cell repertoires in COVID-19. Study-wide context: COVID-19 samples collected from the United States, Italy and Spain covered acute and convalescent phases. T cells, B-cell-depleted T cells, or PBMCs supplied cDNA or gDNA.

This clone was detected once. The CDR3 consists of 15 residues. CDR1 LGHDT and CDR2 YNNKEL come from the germline V gene (reference sequence). Trimming removed 5 bases at V and 0 bases at J, with 8 bases between. Clones were sequenced by immunoSEQ multiplex PCR, and TCRdb holds only the in-frame ones, with some missing. Among 350,000 or so clones, roughly nine tenths were seen once, and the ten largest hold under 5%. Sample: peripheral blood. V usage is TRBV3-1 (or the pseudogene TRBV3-2) and J usage is TRBJ2-6, with no clear D. The receptor comes from a woman aged 60 to 75 with COVID-19, enrolled during active disease. CDR3 nucleotides: TGTGCCAGCAGCTCGACTTCCTCTGGGGCCAACGTCCTGACTTTC. Residues: CASSSTSSGANVLTF.